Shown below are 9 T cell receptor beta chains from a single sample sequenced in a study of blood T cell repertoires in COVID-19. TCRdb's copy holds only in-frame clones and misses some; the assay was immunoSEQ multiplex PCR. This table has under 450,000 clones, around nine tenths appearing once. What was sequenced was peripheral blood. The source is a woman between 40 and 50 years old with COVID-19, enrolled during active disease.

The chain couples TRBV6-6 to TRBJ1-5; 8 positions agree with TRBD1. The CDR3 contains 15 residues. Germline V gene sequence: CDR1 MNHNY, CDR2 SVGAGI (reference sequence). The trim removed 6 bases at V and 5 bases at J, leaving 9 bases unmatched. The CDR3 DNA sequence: TGTGCCAGCAGAAACTCCGGACAGGGCGATCAGCCCCAGCATTTT. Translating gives CASRNSGQGDQPQHF.

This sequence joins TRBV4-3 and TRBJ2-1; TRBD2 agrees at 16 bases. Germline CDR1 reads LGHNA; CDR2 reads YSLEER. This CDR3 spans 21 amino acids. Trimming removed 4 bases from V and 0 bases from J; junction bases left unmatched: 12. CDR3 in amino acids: CASSLDDPGLAGGSSYNEQFF. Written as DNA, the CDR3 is TGCGCCAGCAGCCTCGATGACCCGGGACTAGCGGGGGGGAGCTCCTACAATGAGCAGTTCTTC.

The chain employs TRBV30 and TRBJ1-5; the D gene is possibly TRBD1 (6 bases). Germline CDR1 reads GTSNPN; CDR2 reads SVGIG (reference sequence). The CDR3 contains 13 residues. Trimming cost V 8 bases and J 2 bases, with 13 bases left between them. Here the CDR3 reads CARSRGRNQPQHF. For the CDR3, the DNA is TGTGCCCGATCCAGGGGACGCAATCAGCCCCAGCATTTT.

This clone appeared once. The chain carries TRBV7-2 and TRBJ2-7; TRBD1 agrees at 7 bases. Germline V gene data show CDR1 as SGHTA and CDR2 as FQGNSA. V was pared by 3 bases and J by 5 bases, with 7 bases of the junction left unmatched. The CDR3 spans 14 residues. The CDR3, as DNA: TGTGCCAGCAGCTTGGACAGGTCCTTCCACGAGCAGTACTTC. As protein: CASSLDRSFHEQYF.

The CDR3 DNA reads TGCGCCAGCAGCAGAACCGGGACAGCGAGCTCCTACGAGCAGTACTTC. Residues: CASSRTGTASSYEQYF. This sequence joins TRBV5-1 and TRBJ2-7; 7 bases line up with TRBD1. CDR1 is SGHRS, CDR2 YFSETQ, per germline. V lost 4 bases and J lost 0; bases outside the gene matches: 10. This CDR3 has 16 residues.

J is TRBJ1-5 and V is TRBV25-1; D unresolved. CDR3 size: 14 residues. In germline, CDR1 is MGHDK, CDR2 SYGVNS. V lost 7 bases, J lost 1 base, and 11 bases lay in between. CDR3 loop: CASNGEDSNQPQHF. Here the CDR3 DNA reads TGTGCCAGCAATGGGGAGGACAGCAATCAGCCCCAGCATTTT.

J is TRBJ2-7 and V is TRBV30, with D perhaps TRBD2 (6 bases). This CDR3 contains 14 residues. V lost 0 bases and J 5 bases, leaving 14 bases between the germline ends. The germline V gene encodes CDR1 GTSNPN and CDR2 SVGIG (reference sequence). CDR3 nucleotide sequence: TGTGCCTGGAGTGTACGAGGAGGGAGGAACGAGCAGTACTTC. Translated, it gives CAWSVRGGRNEQYF.

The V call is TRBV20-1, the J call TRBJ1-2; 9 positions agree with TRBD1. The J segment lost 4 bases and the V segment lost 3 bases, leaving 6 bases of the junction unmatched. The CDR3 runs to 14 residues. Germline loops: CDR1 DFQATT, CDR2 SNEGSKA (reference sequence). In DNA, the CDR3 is TGCAGTGCTAGTTCGGGACAGGGAGGCTATGGCTACACCTTC. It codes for CSASSGQGGYGYTF.

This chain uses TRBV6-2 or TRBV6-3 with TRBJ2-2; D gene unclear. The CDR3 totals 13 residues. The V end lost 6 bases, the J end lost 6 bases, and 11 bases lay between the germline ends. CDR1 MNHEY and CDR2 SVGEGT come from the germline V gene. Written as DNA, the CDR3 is TGTGCCAGCAGCCCACGGTTTGCCGGGGAGCTGTTTTTT. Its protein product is CASSPRFAGELFF.